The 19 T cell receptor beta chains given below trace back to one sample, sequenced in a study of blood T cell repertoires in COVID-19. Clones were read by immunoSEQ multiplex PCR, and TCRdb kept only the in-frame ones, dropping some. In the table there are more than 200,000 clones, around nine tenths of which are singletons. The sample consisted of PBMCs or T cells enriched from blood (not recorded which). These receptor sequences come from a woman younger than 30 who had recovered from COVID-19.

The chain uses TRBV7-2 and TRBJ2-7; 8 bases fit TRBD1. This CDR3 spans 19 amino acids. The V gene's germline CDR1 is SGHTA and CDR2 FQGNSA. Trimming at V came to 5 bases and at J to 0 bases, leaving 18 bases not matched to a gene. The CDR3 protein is CASSPRQGWPRGTSYEQYF. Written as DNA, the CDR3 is TGTGCCAGCAGCCCACGACAGGGGTGGCCCCGCGGGACCTCCTACGAGCAGTACTTC.

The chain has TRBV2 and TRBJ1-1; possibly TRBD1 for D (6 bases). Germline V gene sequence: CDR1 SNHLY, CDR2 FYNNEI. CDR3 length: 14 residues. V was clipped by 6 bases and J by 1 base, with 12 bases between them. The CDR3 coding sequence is TGTGCCAGCAGCACTACAGGGAAGAACACTGAAGCTTTCTTT. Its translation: CASSTTGKNTEAFF.

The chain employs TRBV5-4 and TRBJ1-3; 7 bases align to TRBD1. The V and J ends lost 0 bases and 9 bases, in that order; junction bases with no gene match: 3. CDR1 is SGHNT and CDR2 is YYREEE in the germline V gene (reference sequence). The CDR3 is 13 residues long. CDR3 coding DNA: TGTGCCAGCAGCTTGGGCAACAGGGGCACCATATATTTT. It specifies CASSLGNRGTIYF.

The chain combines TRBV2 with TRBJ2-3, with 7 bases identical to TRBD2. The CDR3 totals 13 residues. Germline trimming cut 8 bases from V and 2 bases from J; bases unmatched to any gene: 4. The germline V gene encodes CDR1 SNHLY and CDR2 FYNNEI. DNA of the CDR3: TGTGCCAGCGGGGGGGAATTCACAGATACGCAGTATTTT. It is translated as CASGGEFTDTQYF. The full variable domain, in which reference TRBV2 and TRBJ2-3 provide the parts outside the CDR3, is EPEVTQTPSHQVTQMGQEVILRCVPISNHLYFYWYRQILGQKVEFLVSFYNNEISEKSEIFDDQFSVERPDGSNFTLKIRSTKLEDSAMYFCASGGEFTDTQYFGPGTRLTVL.

The CDR3: CASSSDVGTANFPFF. As DNA, the CDR3 is TGTGCCAGCAGCTCGGACGTCGGGACAGCAAATTTTCCTTTCTTT. V gene TRBV5-6 combines with J gene TRBJ1-1; 7 bases fit TRBD1. The CDR3 runs 15 residues. Trimming at V came to 3 bases and at J to 12 bases, leaving 17 bases not matched to a gene. Germline values: CDR1 SGHDT, CDR2 YYEEEE.

Here the CDR3 DNA reads TGTGCCAGCAGTCCTCGACAAGGTGAGCAGTTCTTC. It codes for CASSPRQGEQFF. This chain connects TRBV27 to TRBJ2-1, with unresolved D. Deletions cut 5 bases from V and 9 bases from J, with 11 bases between. The CDR3 covers 12 residues. Germline lookup yields CDR1 MNHEY and CDR2 SMNVEV (reference sequence).

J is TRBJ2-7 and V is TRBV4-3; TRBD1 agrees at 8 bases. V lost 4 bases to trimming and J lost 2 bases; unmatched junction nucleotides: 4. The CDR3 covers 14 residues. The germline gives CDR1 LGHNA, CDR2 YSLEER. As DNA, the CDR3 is TGCGCCAGCAGCCCCGGACAGGGCGCCTACGAGCAGTACTTC. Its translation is CASSPGQGAYEQYF.

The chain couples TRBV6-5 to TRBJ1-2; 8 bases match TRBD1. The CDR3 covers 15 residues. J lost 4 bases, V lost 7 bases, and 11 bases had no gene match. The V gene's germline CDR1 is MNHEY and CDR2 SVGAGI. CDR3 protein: CASTPHRQGAYGYTF. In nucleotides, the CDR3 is TGTGCCAGCACCCCCCACCGTCAGGGGGCCTATGGCTACACCTTC.

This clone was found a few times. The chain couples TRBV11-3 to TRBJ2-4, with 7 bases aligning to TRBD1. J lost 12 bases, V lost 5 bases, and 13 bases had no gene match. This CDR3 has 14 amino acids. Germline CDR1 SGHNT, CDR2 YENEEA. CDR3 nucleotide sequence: TGTGCCAGCAGCCCTCCGGGACAGTCTGGGGCTCAGTACTTC. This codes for CASSPPGQSGAQYF.

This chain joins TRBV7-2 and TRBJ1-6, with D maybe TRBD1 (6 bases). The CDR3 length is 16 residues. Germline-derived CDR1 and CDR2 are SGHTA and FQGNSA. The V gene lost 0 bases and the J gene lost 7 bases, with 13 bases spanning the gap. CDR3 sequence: CASSLAPPGVNSPLHF. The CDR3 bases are TGTGCCAGCAGCTTAGCCCCACCAGGGGTAAATTCACCCCTCCACTTT.

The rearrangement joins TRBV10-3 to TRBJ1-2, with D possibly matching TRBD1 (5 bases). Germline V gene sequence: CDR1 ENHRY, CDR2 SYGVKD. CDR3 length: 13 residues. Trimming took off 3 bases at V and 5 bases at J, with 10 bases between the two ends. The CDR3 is CAISEQAGYGYTF. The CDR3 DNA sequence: TGTGCCATCAGTGAACAGGCTGGGTATGGCTACACCTTC.

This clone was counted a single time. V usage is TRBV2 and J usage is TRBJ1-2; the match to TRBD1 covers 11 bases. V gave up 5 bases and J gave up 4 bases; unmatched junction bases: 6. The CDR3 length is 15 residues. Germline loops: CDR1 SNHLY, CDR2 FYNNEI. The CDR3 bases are TGTGCCAGCAGTACCCGGGACAGGGGGGGCTATGGCTACACCTTC. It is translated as CASSTRDRGGYGYTF.

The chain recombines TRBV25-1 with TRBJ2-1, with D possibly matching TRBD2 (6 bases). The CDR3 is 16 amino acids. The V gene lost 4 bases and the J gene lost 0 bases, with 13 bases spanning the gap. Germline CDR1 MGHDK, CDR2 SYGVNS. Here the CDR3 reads CASSGTDGGSYNEQFF. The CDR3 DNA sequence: TGTGCCAGCAGTGGCACGGACGGGGGCTCCTACAATGAGCAGTTCTTC.

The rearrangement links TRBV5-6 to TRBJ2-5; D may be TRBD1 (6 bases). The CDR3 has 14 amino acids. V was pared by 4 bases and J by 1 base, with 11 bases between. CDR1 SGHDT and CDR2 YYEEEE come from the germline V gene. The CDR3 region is CASSNRDIQETQYF. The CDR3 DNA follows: TGTGCCAGCAGCAACAGGGATATCCAAGAGACCCAGTACTTC.

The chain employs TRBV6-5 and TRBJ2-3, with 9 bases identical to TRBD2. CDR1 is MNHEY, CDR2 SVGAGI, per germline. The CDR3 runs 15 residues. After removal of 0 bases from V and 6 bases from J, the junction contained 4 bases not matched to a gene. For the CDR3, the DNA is TGTGCCAGCAGTTACTCGGCGGGGGGGCTGGATACGCAGTATTTT. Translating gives CASSYSAGGLDTQYF.

The CDR3 loop reads CASSLEGATEAFF. CDR3 sequence (DNA): TGTGCCAGCAGCCTCGAGGGAGCTACTGAAGCTTTCTTT. This chain links TRBV7-3 with TRBJ1-1; D gene unclear. There are 13 residues in the CDR3. V shed 5 bases and J shed 5 bases, with 12 bases lying between them. Germline loops: CDR1 SGHTA, CDR2 FQGTGA.

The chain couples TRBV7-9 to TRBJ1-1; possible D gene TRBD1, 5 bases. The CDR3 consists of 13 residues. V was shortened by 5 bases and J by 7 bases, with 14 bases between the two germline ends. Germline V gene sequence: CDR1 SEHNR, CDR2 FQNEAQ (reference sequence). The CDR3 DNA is TGTGCCAGCAGCAAAAACGTTCAGGGTGAAGCTTTCTTT. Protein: CASSKNVQGEAFF.

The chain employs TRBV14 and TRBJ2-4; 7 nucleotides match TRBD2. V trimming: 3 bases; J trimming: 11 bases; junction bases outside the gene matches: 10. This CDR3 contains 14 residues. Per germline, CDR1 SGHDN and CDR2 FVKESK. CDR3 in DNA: TGTGCCAGCAGCCATGCCGGGACTAATCTCGTTCAGTACTTC. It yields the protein CASSHAGTNLVQYF.

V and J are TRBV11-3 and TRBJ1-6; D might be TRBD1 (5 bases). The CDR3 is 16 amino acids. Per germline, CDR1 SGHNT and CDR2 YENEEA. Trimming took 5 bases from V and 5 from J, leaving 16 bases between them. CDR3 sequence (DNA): TGTGCCAGCAGCCTGAGCAGGGATGATAATAATTCACCCCTCCACTTT. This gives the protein CASSLSRDDNNSPLHF.